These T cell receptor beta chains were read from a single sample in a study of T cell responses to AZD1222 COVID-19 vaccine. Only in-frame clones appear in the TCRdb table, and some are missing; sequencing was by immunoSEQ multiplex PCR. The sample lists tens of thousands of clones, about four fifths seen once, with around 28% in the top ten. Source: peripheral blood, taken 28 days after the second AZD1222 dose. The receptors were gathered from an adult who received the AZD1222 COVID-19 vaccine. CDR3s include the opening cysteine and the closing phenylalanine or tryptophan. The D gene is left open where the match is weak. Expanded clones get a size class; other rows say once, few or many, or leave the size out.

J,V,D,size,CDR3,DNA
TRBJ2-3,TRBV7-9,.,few,CASSLARGGSTDTQYF,TGTGCCAGCAGCTTAGCAAGAGGGGGTAGCACAGATACGCAGTATTTT
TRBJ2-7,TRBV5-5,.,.,CASSEGPSSSYEQYF,TGTGCCAGCAGCGAGGGGCCTAGCAGCTCCTACGAGCAGTACTTC
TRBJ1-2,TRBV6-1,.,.,CASSEARAGYGYTF,TGTGCCAGCAGTGAAGCTAGGGCAGGCTATGGCTACACCTTC
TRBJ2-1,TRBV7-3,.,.,CASSSYPEAPNEQFF,TGTGCCAGCAGCTCATACCCCGAGGCCCCCAATGAGCAGTTCTTC
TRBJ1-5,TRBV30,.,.,CAWSSGGQPQHF,TGTGCCTGGAGCTCAGGAGGTCAGCCCCAGCATTTT
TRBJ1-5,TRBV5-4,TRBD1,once,CASSTETGFGQPQHF,TGTGCCAGCAGCACGGAGACAGGGTTTGGTCAGCCCCAGCATTTT
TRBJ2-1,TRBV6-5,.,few,CASSYSRVGEQFF,TGTGCCAGCAGTTACTCGCGGGTTGGTGAGCAGTTCTTC
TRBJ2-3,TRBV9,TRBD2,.,CASSVRSGSSDTQYF,TGTGCCAGCAGCGTCCGTAGCGGGAGCTCAGATACGCAGTATTTT
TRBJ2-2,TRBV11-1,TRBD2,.,CASSVGTSGRNGELFF,TGTGCCAGCAGCGTGGGGACTAGCGGGAGAAACGGGGAGCTGTTTTTT
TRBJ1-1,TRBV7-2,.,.,CASSSQGGTEAFF,TGTGCCAGCAGCTCACAGGGAGGCACTGAAGCTTTCTTT
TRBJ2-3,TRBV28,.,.,CASLRADTQYF,TGTGCCAGCCTTAGGGCGGATACGCAGTATTTT
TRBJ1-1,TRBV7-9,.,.,CASSFSQRDTEAFF,TGTGCCAGCAGCTTCAGTCAGCGGGACACTGAAGCTTTCTTT
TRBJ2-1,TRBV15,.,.,CATSTRGGARISYNEQFF,TGTGCCACCAGCACCAGGGGCGGAGCTCGCATAAGCTACAATGAGCAGTTCTTC
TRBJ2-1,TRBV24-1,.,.,CATSDPTRPPYNEQFF,TGTGCCACCAGTGACCCCACTAGGCCCCCTTACAATGAGCAGTTCTTC
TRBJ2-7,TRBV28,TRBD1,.,CASSSTGVGYEQYF,TGTGCCAGCAGTTCTACAGGGGTTGGGTACGAGCAGTACTTC
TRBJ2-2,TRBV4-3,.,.,CASSQASGVTGELFF,TGCGCCAGCAGCCAAGCCTCGGGCGTCACCGGGGAGCTGTTTTTT
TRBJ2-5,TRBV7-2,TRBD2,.,CASSLAGSGRLGETQYF,TGTGCCAGCAGCTTAGCCGGTAGCGGGAGGTTGGGAGAGACCCAGTACTTC
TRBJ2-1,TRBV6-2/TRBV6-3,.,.,CASSYAPPVPYNEQFF,TGTGCCAGCAGTTACGCACCGCCTGTGCCCTACAATGAGCAGTTCTTC
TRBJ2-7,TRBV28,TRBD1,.,CASSLGSGTGGYEQYF,TGTGCCAGCAGTTTGGGTTCCGGGACAGGGGGTTACGAGCAGTACTTC
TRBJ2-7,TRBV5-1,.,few,CASSLYDDYEQYF,TGCGCCAGCAGCTTGTACGATGACTACGAGCAGTACTTC
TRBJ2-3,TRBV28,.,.,CASSLRRILTGKSTDTQYF,TGTGCCAGCAGTTTACGACGAATTCTTACAGGGAAGAGCACAGATACGCAGTATTTT
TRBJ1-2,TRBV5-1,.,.,CASSLEPGAYGYTF,TGCGCCAGCAGCTTGGAGCCAGGGGCCTATGGCTACACCTTC
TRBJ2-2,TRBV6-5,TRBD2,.,CASSYRAGSFHGELFF,TGTGCCAGCAGTTACCGAGCGGGAAGTTTCCACGGGGAGCTGTTTTTT
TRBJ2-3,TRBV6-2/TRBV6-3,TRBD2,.,CASNPGLAGSGQYF,TGTGCCAGCAACCCGGGACTAGCGGGATCTGGGCAGTATTTT
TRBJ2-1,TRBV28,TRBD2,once,CASSLVVAGGYNEQFF,TGTGCCAGCAGTTTAGTCGTAGCGGGGGGTTACAATGAGCAGTTCTTC
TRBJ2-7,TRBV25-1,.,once,CASSEGKGEQYF,TGTGCCAGCAGTGAGGGAAAGGGCGAGCAGTACTTC
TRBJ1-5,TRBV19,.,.,CASSSVMGIQPQHF,TGTGCCAGTAGCTCCGTGATGGGTATTCAGCCCCAGCATTTT
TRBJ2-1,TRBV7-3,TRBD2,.,CASSLSGRVDNEQFF,TGTGCCAGCAGCTTAAGCGGGAGGGTTGACAATGAGCAGTTCTTC
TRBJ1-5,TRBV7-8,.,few,CASSLAAYYQPQHF,TGTGCCAGCAGCTTAGCGGCTTATTATCAGCCCCAGCATTTT